The T cell receptor beta chain described here comes from a study of T cells in localized non-small cell lung cancer. By proportion, this clone is medium-sized. The CDR3 runs to 16 residues. V was cut by 2 bases and J by 0 bases, with 13 bases left in between. Germline V CDR1 and CDR2: MNHGY, SAAAGT. TCRdb keeps only in-frame clones here, not all; method: immunoSEQ multiplex PCR. The sample shows about 1,100 clones, 17% of them seen only once. The sequence came from a woman aged 35-70 years with stage II lung adenocarcinoma. V is TRBV6-8 and J is TRBJ1-2; D unresolved. The sequencing used lung tumor tissue, collected before any cancer treatment. The DNA for the CDR3 is TGTGCCAGCAGTTACAGACGGAGTCGAGCTAACTATGGCTACACCTTC. This gives the protein CASSYRRSRANYGYTF.